The 8 T cell receptor beta chains listed next were all sequenced from one sample in a study of technical replicates of blood from a handful of donors. Repertoires were generated with immunoSEQ multiplex PCR, while TCRdb's copy carries only in-frame clones and drops some. Counted here are about 83,000 clones, more than 90% occurring once; the ten biggest clones make up approximately 0.25%. What was sequenced was T cells isolated from PBMCs. The receptors shown here come from a human donor in good health.

This clone was seen more than once but under ten times. The chain links TRBV9 to TRBJ2-1, with D perhaps matching TRBD1 (6 bases). V lost 0 bases to trimming and J lost 9 bases, with 19 bases between them. There are 16 residues in the CDR3. Germline loops: CDR1 SGDLS, CDR2 YYNGEE. CDR3 loop: CASSVESVAGVIEQFF. The CDR3 coding sequence is TGTGCCAGCAGCGTAGAGTCCGTGGCAGGGGTGATTGAGCAGTTCTTC. Together with reference TRBV9 and TRBJ2-1, the CDR3 gives the full variable domain: DSGVTQTPKHLITATGQRVTLRCSPRSGDLSVYWYQQSLDQGLQFLIQYYNGEERAKGNILERFSAQQFPDLHSELNLSSLELGDSALYFCASSVESVAGVIEQFFGPGTRLTVL.

The chain recombines TRBV11-3 with TRBJ1-5; D call uncertain. Trimming removed 3 bases from V and 2 bases from J, with 14 bases in between. The CDR3 has 16 residues. Germline CDR1 and CDR2: SGHNT and YENEEA. CDR3 DNA: TGTGCCAGCAGCTTGCCCTTCCGGGTTGGCAATCAGCCCCAGCATTTT. This encodes CASSLPFRVGNQPQHF.

V and J are TRBV5-1 and TRBJ1-3; possibly TRBD1 for D (6 bases). This CDR3 spans 14 amino acids. V was cut by 3 bases and J by 8 bases, with 15 bases left in between. Germline CDR1 is SGHRS and CDR2 is YFSETQ. The CDR3 bases are TGCGCCAGCAGCTACGGACAGTTAAAAGACACCATATATTTT. Its translation: CASSYGQLKDTIYF.

This chain joins TRBV5-1 and TRBJ2-7; 7 bases are shared with TRBD1. Germline assignment: CDR1 SGHRS and CDR2 YFSETQ. This CDR3 has 15 residues. Trimming cost V 8 bases and J 4 bases; bases outside gene matches: 15. CDR3 in DNA: TGCGCCAGACCGGGACAGTTACCAAGTTATTACGAGCAGTACTTC. It yields the protein CARPGQLPSYYEQYF.

The chain has TRBV5-1 and TRBJ2-3; 8 bases are shared with TRBD2. With V trimmed by 4 bases and J by 3 bases, 4 bases remained unmatched. The CDR3 totals 14 residues. CDR1 is SGHRS, CDR2 YFSETQ, per germline. The CDR3 is CASSGTRETDTQYF. The CDR3 DNA reads TGCGCCAGCAGCGGGACTAGGGAAACAGATACGCAGTATTTT. Full variable domain (missing parts from reference TRBV5-1 and TRBJ2-3): KAGVTQTPRYLIKTRGQQVTLSCSPISGHRSVSWYQQTPGQGLQFLFEYFSETQRNKGNFPGRFSGRQFSNSRSEMNVSTLELGDSALYLCASSGTRETDTQYFGPGTRLTVL.

This clone was detected once. The chain is built from TRBV30 and TRBJ1-6, with D unclear. V lost 8 bases and J 2 bases, leaving 13 bases between the germline ends. Germline loops: CDR1 GTSNPN, CDR2 SVGIG (reference sequence). This CDR3 has 14 amino acids. CDR3 sequence reads: CAGNPGTYNSPLHF. CDR3 sequence (DNA): TGTGCCGGCAATCCGGGAACCTATAATTCACCCCTCCACTTT.

This clone was detected a few times. The gene calls are TRBV18 and TRBJ1-1; D is perhaps TRBD1 (6 bases). This CDR3 comprises 13 residues. The V end was cut by 4 bases, the J end by 5 bases, with 11 bases between. Germline V gene sequence: CDR1 KGHSH, CDR2 LQKENI. CDR3 region: CASSLDRSTEAFF. In DNA form, the CDR3 reads TGTGCCAGCTCACTCGACAGGTCTACTGAAGCTTTCTTT.

The sample holds one count of this clone. This sequence joins TRBV7-9 and TRBJ2-6; 11 bases align to TRBD2. This CDR3 has 17 residues. The V and J ends lost 4 bases and 2 bases, in that order; junction bases with no gene match: 4. Germline CDR1 is SEHNR and CDR2 is FQNEAQ (reference sequence). The CDR3 DNA reads TGTGCCAGCAGCTCCTTAGCGGGGGGGCCTGGGGCCAACGTCCTGACTTTC. As protein: CASSSLAGGPGANVLTF. Combining the CDR3 with reference TRBV7-9 and TRBJ2-6 gives the whole variable domain DTGVSQNPRHKITKRGQNVTFRCDPISEHNRLYWYRQTLGQGPEFLTYFQNEAQLEKSRLLSDRFSAERPKGSFSTLEIQRTEQGDSAMYLCASSSLAGGPGANVLTFGAGSRLTVL.